What follows are 3 T cell receptor beta chains derived from one specimen sequenced in a study of blood T cell repertoires in COVID-19. Clones were sequenced by immunoSEQ multiplex PCR, and TCRdb holds only the in-frame ones, with some missing. Of 300,000 to 350,000 clones in the sample, 75% to 90% were seen once. Specimen: PBMCs or T cells enriched from blood (not recorded which). These receptors all stem from a man aged 25 to 40 who had recovered from COVID-19.

In its sample, this clone was seen a few times. V usage is TRBV18 and J usage is TRBJ2-7; tentatively, D is TRBD1 (5 bases). The V gene lost 2 bases and the J gene lost 1 base, with 27 bases spanning the gap. CDR1 and CDR2 from the germline V gene are KGHSH and LQKENI. CDR3 length equals 20 residues. DNA for the CDR3: TGTGCCAGCTCACCATTATCAATATCCCGCCGTTCAGGGAATTCCTACGAGCAGTACTTC. Residues: CASSPLSISRRSGNSYEQYF.

V gene TRBV4-2 combines with J gene TRBJ1-5, with D perhaps TRBD1 (5 bases). The V and J ends lost 0 bases and 5 bases respectively, with 8 bases between them. The germline V gene has CDR1 LGHNA and CDR2 YNFKEQ. This CDR3 spans 14 amino acids. The CDR3 reads CASSQEGLYQPQHF. Written as DNA, the CDR3 is TGTGCCAGCAGCCAAGAGGGGCTTTATCAGCCCCAGCATTTT.

The chain is built from TRBV6-5 and TRBJ1-5, with TRBD1 as a possible D gene (6 bases). Germline V gives CDR1 MNHEY, CDR2 SVGAGI. The CDR3 has 14 amino acids. V was shortened by 5 bases and J by 6 bases, with 14 bases between the two germline ends. This CDR3 is CASSPNQGSQPQHF. The DNA of the CDR3 is TGTGCCAGCAGTCCCAACCAGGGGAGTCAGCCCCAGCATTTT.